The entry below gives a single T cell receptor beta chain sequence along with its context. This sample is part of a study of human T cells and chemical hapten exposure. Study-level background: Per-sample TCR yield variation was attributed mainly to small pooled library volume differences.

The CDR3 sequence is 14 residues long. Deletions cut 3 bases from V and 2 bases from J, with 8 bases between. The germline V gene has CDR1 MNHEY and CDR2 SVGEGT. Library construction involved attaching unique molecular identifiers to individual cDNA molecules, which allowed quantitative, reproducible TCR counting. Per the original methods: Counting gave a median of around 90,000 TCRs per sample, with values ranging from about 20,000 to 750,000. TCRdb re-called the RACE reads through MiXCR, storing one row per CDR3 protein. These V and J calls rely on TCRdb rather than the paper's analysis. This sample has roughly 100,000 distinct CDR3 sequences, with about 8.7% found just once. As to time point: healthy volunteer bleed at 2 weeks. The total RNA was obtained from whole blood that was not fractionated.

What was sequenced was whole blood. This receptor was obtained from a female donor in good health. Some clones in this sample may be carry-over from other donors' samples. This chain connects TRBV6-2 or TRBV6-3 to TRBJ2-1; the D gene is possibly TRBD2 (5 bases). CDR3 amino acids: CASSYVGAYNEQFF. The CDR3 nucleotides are TGTGCCAGCAGTTATGTGGGAGCCTACAATGAGCAGTTCTTC.